This T cell receptor (beta chain) derives from a study of sequential checkpoint blockade in melanoma. Background on the study: First-line arms were nivolumab then ipilimumab, or the reverse, randomized 1:1.

This CDR3 contains 17 residues. CDR1 and CDR2 from the germline V gene are SGHNT and YENEEA. V lost 4 bases to trimming and J lost 2 bases; unmatched junction nucleotides: 5. Study-level findings and limits: Pretreatment TIL clonality tracked with response in the nivolumab-first arm.

In its sample, this clone is hyperexpanded. Its antigen is not identified. Treatment here: randomized to nivolumab then ipilimumab (arm A) or the reverse (arm B). The protocol was immunoSEQ multiplex PCR, while the TCRdb copy is restricted to in-frame clones and leaves out a portion. The sample shows several thousand clones, roughly 24% of them seen only once. The sequence came from a human donor with melanoma. The sample here was tumor tissue (inferred from file names), taken from a patient given nivolumab and ipilimumab in sequence. V gene TRBV11-3 combines with J gene TRBJ2-3; the match to TRBD2 covers 14 bases. The CDR3 spells CASSSRLAGGPTDTQYF. CDR3 nucleotides: TGTGCCAGCAGCTCGCGACTAGCGGGGGGGCCCACAGATACGCAGTATTTT.